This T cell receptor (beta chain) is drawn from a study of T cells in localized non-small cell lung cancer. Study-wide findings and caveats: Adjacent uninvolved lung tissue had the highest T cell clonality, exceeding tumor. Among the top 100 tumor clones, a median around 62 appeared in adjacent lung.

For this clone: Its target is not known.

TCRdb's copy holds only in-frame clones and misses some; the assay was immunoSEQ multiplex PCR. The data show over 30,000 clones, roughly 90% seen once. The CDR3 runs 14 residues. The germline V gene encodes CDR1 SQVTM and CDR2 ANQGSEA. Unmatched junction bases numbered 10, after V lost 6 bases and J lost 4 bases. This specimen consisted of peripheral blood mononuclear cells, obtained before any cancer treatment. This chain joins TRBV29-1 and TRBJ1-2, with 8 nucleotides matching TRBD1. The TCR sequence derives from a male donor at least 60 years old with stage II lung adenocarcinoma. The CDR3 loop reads CSVRATGVAYGYTF. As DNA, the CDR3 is TGCAGCGTCCGGGCGACAGGGGTGGCCTATGGCTACACCTTC.